This TCR beta chain originates from a study of control samples from healthy donors and cancer patients. The CDR3 contains 16 residues. The V end was cut by 1 base, the J end by 0 bases, with 12 bases between. Germline assignment: CDR1 MNHNS and CDR2 SASEGT. Only in-frame clones appear in the TCRdb table, and some are missing; sequencing was by immunoSEQ multiplex PCR. The repertoire holds some 110,000 clones, with 88% as singletons. This TCR came from a woman in her 70s in good health. The sample was blood. The genes are TRBV6-1 and TRBJ1-1; D unresolved. The CDR3 protein is CASSEVGGRLNTEAFF. For the CDR3, the DNA is TGTGCCAGCAGTGAAGTAGGTGGGAGATTGAACACTGAAGCTTTCTTT.